The present T cell receptor beta chain was sequenced within a study of a mutant IDH1 vaccine in newly diagnosed glioma. Study-wide results and limits: Apparently, pseudoprogression bore no relation to changes among the top peripheral T cell clonotypes.

TCRdb's table, derived via immunoSEQ multiplex PCR, lists solely in-frame clones and lacks some. The table includes under 90,000 clones, around 74% detected once. Time point here: baseline, week 1 (first vaccination visit). Treatment noted: pre-vaccination baseline after standard-of-care therapy. Each donor presented with a new WHO grade 3 or 4 astrocytoma that tested IDH1-mutant and showed ATRX loss. J was trimmed by 4 bases and V by 7 bases; bases with no gene match: 5. The CDR3 length is 13 residues. Germline V CDR1 and CDR2: MNHNS, SASEGT. Notes on this clone: Its target is unknown.

The TCR sequence derives from a man in his fifties or sixties with glioma. J is TRBJ2-3 and V is TRBV6-1, with 7 bases that match TRBD1. Sequenced here: PBMCs, sampled from a glioma patient treated with radiotherapy, temozolomide or both. The CDR3 DNA sequence: TGTGCCAGCATCGAGGGGGCCGCAGATACGCAGTATTTT. Translation gives CASIEGAADTQYF.